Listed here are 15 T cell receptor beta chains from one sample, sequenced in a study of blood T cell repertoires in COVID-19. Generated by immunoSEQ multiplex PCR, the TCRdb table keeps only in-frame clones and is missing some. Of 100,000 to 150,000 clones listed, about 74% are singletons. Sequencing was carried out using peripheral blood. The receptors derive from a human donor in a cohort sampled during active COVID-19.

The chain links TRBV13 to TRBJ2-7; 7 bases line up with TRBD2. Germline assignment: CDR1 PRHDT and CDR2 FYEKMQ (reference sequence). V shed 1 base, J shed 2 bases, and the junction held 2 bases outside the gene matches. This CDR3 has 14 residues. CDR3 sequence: CASSLVAGAYEQYF. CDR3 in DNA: TGTGCCAGCAGCTTAGTCGCGGGAGCCTACGAGCAGTACTTC. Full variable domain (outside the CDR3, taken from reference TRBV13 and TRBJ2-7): AAGVIQSPRHLIKEKRETATLKCYPIPRHDTVYWYQQGPGQDPQFLISFYEKMQSDKGSIPDRFSAQQFSDYHSELNMSSLELGDSALYFCASSLVAGAYEQYFGPGTRLTVT.

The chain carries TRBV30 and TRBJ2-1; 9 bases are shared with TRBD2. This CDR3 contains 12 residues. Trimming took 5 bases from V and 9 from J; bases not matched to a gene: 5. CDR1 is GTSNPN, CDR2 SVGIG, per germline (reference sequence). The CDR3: CAWDPSGAEQFF. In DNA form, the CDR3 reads TGTGCCTGGGACCCTAGCGGGGCTGAGCAGTTCTTC.

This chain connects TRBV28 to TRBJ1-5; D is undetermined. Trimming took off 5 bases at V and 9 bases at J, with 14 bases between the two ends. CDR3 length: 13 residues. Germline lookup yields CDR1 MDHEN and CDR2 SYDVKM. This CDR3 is CASSQPLTGPQHF. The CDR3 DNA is TGTGCCAGCAGTCAACCTCTGACGGGGCCCCAGCATTTT. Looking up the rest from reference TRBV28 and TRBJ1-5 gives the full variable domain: DVKVTQSSRYLVKRTGEKVFLECVQDMDHENMFWYRQDPGLGLRLIYFSYDVKMKEKGDIPEGYSVSREKKERFSLILESASTNQTSMYLCASSQPLTGPQHFGDGTRLSIL.

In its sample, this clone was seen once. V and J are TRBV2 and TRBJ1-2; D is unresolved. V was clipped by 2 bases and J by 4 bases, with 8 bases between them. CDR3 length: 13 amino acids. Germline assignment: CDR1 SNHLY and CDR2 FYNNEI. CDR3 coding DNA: TGTGCCAGCAGTGAATGGGCCAGCTATGGCTACACCTTC. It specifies CASSEWASYGYTF.

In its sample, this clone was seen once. The CDR3 loop reads CASSLEGPGYEQYF. The CDR3 region has the DNA TGTGCCAGCAGCTTGGAGGGACCGGGATACGAGCAGTACTTC. The J gene is TRBJ2-7, the V gene TRBV7-9; perhaps TRBD2 as D (6 bases). This CDR3 region has 14 residues. Germline loops: CDR1 SEHNR, CDR2 FQNEAQ (reference sequence). Trimming cost V 3 bases and J 4 bases, with 13 bases left between them.

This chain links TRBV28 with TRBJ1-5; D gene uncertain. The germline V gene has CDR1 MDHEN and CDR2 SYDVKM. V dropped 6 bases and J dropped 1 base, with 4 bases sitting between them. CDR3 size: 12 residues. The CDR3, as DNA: TGTGCCAGCAGGGAGAGCAATCAGCCCCAGCATTTT. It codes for CASRESNQPQHF.

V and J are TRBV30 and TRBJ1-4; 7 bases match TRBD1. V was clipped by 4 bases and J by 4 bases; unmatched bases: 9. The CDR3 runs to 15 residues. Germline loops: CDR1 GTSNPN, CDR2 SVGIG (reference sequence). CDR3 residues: CAWNRPTGYNEKLFF. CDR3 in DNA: TGTGCCTGGAATCGCCCGACAGGGTATAATGAAAAACTGTTTTTT.

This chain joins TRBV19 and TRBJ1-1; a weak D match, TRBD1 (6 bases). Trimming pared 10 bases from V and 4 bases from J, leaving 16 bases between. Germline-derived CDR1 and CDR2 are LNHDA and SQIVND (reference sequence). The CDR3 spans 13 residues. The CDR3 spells CAITRGAGTEAFF. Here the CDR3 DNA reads TGTGCCATCACGCGGGGGGCCGGCACTGAAGCTTTCTTT.

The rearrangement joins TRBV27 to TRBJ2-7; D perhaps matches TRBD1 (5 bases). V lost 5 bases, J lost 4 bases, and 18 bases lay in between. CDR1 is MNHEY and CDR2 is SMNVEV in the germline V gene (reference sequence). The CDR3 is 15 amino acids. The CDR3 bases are TGTGCCAGCAGTATCACAGCAGGGAAAGGTTACGAGCAGTACTTC. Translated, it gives CASSITAGKGYEQYF.

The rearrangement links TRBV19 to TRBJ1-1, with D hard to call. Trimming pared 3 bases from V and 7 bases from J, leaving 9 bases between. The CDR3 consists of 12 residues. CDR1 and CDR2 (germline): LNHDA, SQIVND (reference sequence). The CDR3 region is CASSMRGSEAFF. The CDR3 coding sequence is TGTGCCAGTAGTATGAGAGGGAGTGAAGCTTTCTTT.

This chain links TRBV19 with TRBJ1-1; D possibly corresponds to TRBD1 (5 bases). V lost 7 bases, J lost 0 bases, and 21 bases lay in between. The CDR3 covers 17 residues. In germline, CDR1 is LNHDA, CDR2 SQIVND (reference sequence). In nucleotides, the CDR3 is TGTGCCAGTACGTCCCGCAGCACGACAGCGATGAACACTGAAGCTTTCTTT. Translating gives CASTSRSTTAMNTEAFF.

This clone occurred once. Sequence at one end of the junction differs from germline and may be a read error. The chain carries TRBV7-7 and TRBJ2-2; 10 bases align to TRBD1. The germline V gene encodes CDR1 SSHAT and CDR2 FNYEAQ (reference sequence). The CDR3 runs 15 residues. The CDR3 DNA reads TGTGCTAGCAGCTTGGGGACAGGGGATACCGGGGAGCTGTTTTTT. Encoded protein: CASSLGTGDTGELFF.

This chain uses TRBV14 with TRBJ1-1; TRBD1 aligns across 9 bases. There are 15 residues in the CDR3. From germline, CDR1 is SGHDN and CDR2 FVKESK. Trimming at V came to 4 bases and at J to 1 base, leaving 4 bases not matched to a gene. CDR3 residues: CASSPRTGENTEAFF. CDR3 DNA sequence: TGTGCCAGCAGCCCCCGGACAGGGGAGAACACTGAAGCTTTCTTT.

CDR3 residues: CASGTGLSYEQYF. CDR3 coding DNA: TGTGCCAGCGGGACAGGCCTCTCCTACGAGCAGTACTTC. The chain is built from TRBV9 and TRBJ2-7; TRBD1 matches at 8 bases. Germline CDR1 SGDLS, CDR2 YYNGEE. Trimming took 7 bases from V and 0 from J; bases not matched to a gene: 3. The CDR3 length is 13 residues.

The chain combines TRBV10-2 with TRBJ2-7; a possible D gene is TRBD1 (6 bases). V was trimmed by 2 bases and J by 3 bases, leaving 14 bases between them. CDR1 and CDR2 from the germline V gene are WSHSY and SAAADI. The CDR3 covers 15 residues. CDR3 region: CASSERPRGGYEQYF. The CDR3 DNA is TGCGCCAGCAGTGAGCGCCCCAGGGGCGGCTACGAGCAGTACTTC.